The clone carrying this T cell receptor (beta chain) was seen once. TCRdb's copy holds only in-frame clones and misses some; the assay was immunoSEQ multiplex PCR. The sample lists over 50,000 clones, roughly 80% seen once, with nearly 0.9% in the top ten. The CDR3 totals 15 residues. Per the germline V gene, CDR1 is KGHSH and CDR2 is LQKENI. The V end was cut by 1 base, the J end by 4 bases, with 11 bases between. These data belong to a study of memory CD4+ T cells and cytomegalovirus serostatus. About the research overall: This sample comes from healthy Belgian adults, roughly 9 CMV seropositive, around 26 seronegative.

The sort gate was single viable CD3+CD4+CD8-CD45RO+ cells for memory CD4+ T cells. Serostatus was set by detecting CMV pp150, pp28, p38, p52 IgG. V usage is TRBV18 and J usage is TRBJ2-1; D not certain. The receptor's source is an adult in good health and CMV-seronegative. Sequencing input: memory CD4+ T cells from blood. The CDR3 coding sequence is TGTGCCAGCTCACCACTCGCGGTTACATACAATGAGCAGTTCTTC. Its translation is CASSPLAVTYNEQFF.